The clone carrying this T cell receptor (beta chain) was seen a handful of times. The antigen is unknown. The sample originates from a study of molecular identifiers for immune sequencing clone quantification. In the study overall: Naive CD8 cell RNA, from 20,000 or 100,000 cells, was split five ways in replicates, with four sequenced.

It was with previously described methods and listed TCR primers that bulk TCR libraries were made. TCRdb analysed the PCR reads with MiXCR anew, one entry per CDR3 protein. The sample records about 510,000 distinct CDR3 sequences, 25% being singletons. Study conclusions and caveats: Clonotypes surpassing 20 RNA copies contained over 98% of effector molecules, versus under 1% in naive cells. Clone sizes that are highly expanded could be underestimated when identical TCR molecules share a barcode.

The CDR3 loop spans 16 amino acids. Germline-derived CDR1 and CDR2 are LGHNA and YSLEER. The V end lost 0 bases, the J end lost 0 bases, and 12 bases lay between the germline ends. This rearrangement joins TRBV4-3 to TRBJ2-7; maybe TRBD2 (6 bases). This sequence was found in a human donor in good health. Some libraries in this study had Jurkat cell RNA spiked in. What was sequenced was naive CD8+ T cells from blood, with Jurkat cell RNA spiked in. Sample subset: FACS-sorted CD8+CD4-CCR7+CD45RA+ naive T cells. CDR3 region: CASSQEVADSSYEQYF. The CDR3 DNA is TGCGCCAGCAGCCAAGAGGTAGCGGATAGCTCCTACGAGCAGTACTTC.